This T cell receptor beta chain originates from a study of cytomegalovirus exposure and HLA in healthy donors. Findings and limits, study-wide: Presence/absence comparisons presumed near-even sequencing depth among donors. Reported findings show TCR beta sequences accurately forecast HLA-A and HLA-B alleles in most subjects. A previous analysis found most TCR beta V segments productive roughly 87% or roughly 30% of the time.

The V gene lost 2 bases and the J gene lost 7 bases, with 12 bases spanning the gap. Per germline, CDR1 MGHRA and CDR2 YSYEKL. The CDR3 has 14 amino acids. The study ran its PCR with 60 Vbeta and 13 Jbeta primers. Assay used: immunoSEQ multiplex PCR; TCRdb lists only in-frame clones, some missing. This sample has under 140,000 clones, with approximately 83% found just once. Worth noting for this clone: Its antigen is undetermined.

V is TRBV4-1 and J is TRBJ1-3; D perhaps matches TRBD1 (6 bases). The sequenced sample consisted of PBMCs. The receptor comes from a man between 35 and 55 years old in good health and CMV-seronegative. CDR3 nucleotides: TGCGCCAGCAGCCAATCCAGGGGTGGCAACACCATATATTTT. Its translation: CASSQSRGGNTIYF.